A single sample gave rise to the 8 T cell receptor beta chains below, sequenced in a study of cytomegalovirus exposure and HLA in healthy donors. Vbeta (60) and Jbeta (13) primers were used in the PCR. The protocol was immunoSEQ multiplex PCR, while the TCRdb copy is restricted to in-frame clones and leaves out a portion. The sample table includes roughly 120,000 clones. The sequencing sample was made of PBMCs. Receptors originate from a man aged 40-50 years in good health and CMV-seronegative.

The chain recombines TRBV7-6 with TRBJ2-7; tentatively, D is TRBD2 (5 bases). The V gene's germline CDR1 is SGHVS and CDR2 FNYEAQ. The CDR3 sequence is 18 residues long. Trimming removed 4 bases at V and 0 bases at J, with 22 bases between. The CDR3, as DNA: TGTGCCAGCAGCTCTCATCAGGCCAGCGGAAAAGACTCCTACGAGCAGTACTTC. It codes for CASSSHQASGKDSYEQYF.

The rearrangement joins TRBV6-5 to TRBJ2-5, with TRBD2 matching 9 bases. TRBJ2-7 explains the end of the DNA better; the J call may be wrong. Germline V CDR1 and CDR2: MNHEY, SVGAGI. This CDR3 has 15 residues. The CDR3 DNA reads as TGTGCCAGCACCTGGGGGGCGGGAGGGACCTACGAGCAGTACTTC. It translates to CASTWGAGGTYEQYF.

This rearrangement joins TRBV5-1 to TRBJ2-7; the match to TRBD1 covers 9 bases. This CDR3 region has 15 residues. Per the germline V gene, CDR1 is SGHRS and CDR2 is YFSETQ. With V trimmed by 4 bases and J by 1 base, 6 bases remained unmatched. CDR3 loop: CASSLTGTGSYEQYF. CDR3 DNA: TGCGCCAGCAGCCTGACCGGGACAGGGTCCTACGAGCAGTACTTC. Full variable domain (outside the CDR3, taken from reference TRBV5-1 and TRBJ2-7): KAGVTQTPRYLIKTRGQQVTLSCSPISGHRSVSWYQQTPGQGLQFLFEYFSETQRNKGNFPGRFSGRQFSNSRSEMNVSTLELGDSALYLCASSLTGTGSYEQYFGPGTRLTVT.

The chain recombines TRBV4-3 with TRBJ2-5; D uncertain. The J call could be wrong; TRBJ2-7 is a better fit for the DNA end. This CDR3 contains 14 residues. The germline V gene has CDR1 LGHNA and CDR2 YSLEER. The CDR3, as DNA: TGCGCCAGCAGCCCCGATCTCGTATCTCTCGAGCAGTACTTC. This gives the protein CASSPDLVSLEQYF.

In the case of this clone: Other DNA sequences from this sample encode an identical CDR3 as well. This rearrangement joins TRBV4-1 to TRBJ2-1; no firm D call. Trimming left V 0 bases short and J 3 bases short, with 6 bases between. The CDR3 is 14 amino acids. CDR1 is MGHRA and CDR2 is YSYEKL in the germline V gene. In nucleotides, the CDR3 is TGCGCCAGCAGCCAAGAGACTGTCTACAATGAGCAGTTCTTC. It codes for CASSQETVYNEQFF.

The CDR3 sequence: CASSDRDHYGYTF. The DNA for the CDR3 is TGCGCCAGCAGCGACAGGGATCACTATGGCTACACCTTC. The chain recombines TRBV5-1 with TRBJ1-2, with TRBD1 identical over 7 bases. The CDR3 consists of 13 residues. Trimming took 4 bases from V and 3 from J; bases not matched to a gene: 3. Per the germline V gene, CDR1 is SGHRS and CDR2 is YFSETQ.

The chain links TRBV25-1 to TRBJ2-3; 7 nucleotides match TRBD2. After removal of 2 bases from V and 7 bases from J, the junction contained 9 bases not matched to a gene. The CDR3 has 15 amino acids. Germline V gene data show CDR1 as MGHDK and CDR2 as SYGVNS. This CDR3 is CASSEGRGSTHTQYF. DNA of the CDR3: TGTGCCAGCAGTGAAGGACGCGGGAGCACTCATACGCAGTATTTT.

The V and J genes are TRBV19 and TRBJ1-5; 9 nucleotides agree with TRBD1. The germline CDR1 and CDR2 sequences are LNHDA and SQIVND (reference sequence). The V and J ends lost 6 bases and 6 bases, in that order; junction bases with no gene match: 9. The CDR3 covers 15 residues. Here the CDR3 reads CASSPPGTGSQPQHF. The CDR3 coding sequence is TGTGCCAGTAGCCCCCCCGGGACAGGGAGTCAGCCCCAGCATTTT.